The rows below give T cell receptor beta chains drawn from one sample of a study of blood T cell repertoires in COVID-19. Sequencing used immunoSEQ multiplex PCR; TCRdb keeps in-frame clones, though not all of them. The table has roughly 70,000 clones, around 82% seen once. Sequencing was done on a sample of peripheral blood. Source of these receptors: a human donor in a cohort sampled during active COVID-19. CDR3s include the opening cysteine and the closing phenylalanine or tryptophan. A D gene is named only where the DNA matches it firmly. Size values are once, few and many counts, or a class for expanded clones, and some rows have none.

v_call: TRBV5-1
d_call: TRBD2
cdr3_length: 17
clone_size: NA
j_call: TRBJ2-7
cdr3_nt: TGCGCCAGCAGCACCCTTGAAGCGGGAGGGTCCTCCTACGAGCAGTACTTC
cdr3_aa: CASSTLEAGGSSYEQYF

v_call: TRBV3-1/TRBV3-2
d_call: NA
cdr3_length: 14
clone_size: NA
j_call: TRBJ2-5
cdr3_nt: TGTGCCAGCAGCCATGGCAGGGTCGCGGAGACCCAGTACTTC
cdr3_aa: CASSHGRVAETQYF

v_call: TRBV10-1
d_call: NA
cdr3_length: 13
clone_size: few
j_call: TRBJ1-2
cdr3_nt: TGCGCCAGCAAGGCATCCGGAGCCTATCGCTACACCTTC
cdr3_aa: CASKASGAYRYTF

v_call: TRBV10-3
d_call: NA
cdr3_length: 13
clone_size: NA
j_call: TRBJ1-1
cdr3_nt: TGTGCCATCAGTCCGGACTGGAACACTGAAGCTTTCTTT
cdr3_aa: CAISPDWNTEAFF

v_call: TRBV7-9
d_call: NA
cdr3_length: 15
clone_size: NA
j_call: TRBJ1-1
cdr3_nt: TGTGCCAGCAGCTTAGGGTCGGGGGGAGGCACTGAAGCTTTCTTT
cdr3_aa: CASSLGSGGGTEAFF

v_call: TRBV20-1
d_call: NA
cdr3_length: 13
clone_size: NA
j_call: TRBJ2-7
cdr3_nt: TGCAGTGCTAGTCTCAGGGCCACCTACGAGCAGTACTTC
cdr3_aa: CSASLRATYEQYF

v_call: TRBV19
d_call: TRBD1
cdr3_length: 16
clone_size: NA
j_call: TRBJ2-3
cdr3_nt: TGTGCCAGTAGTCAATACAGGGGAACGGGCACAGATACGCAGTATTTT
cdr3_aa: CASSQYRGTGTDTQYF

v_call: TRBV6-5
d_call: NA
cdr3_length: 14
clone_size: NA
j_call: TRBJ1-1
cdr3_nt: TGTGCCAGCATCCCGGCGGGGGTGAACACTGAAGCTTTCTTT
cdr3_aa: CASIPAGVNTEAFF

v_call: TRBV7-2
d_call: NA
cdr3_length: 13
clone_size: NA
j_call: TRBJ1-5
cdr3_nt: TGTGCCAGCAGCTATCCGGGGAGGCAGCCCCAGCATTTT
cdr3_aa: CASSYPGRQPQHF

v_call: TRBV18
d_call: NA
cdr3_length: 14
clone_size: NA
j_call: TRBJ1-2
cdr3_nt: TGTGCCAGCTCACCCTCCAGAGGGGGGGGAGGCTACACCTTC
cdr3_aa: CASSPSRGGGGYTF

v_call: TRBV6-2/TRBV6-3
d_call: TRBD2
cdr3_length: 19
clone_size: once
j_call: TRBJ2-7
cdr3_nt: TGTGCCAGCAGTTACTTCCCTCTAGCGGGAAACCCAAGGGACTACGAGCAGTACTTC
cdr3_aa: CASSYFPLAGNPRDYEQYF

v_call: TRBV30
d_call: TRBD1
cdr3_length: 16
clone_size: NA
j_call: TRBJ1-5
cdr3_nt: TGTGCCTGGGCCTTCGGGCAGCAGGGGGGCAATCAGCCCCAGCATTTT
cdr3_aa: CAWAFGQQGGNQPQHF

v_call: TRBV5-1
d_call: TRBD2
cdr3_length: 16
clone_size: NA
j_call: TRBJ2-3
cdr3_nt: TGCGCCAGCAGCTTGGCACTAGCGGGAGTTATAGATACGCAGTATTTT
cdr3_aa: CASSLALAGVIDTQYF

v_call: TRBV27
d_call: NA
cdr3_length: 17
clone_size: few
j_call: TRBJ1-5
cdr3_nt: TGTGCCAGCAGTTTATTCGGGGGGCCTGAGGGCAATCAGCCCCAGCATTTT
cdr3_aa: CASSLFGGPEGNQPQHF

v_call: TRBV7-2
d_call: NA
cdr3_length: 14
clone_size: NA
j_call: TRBJ2-2
cdr3_nt: TGTGCCAGCAGCGTTGACTTGAACACCGGGGAGCTGTTTTTT
cdr3_aa: CASSVDLNTGELFF

v_call: TRBV11-2
d_call: TRBD2
cdr3_length: 15
clone_size: NA
j_call: TRBJ2-5
cdr3_nt: TGTGCCAGCAGCTTAGGTGGGACTAGCTCGGAGACCCAGTACTTC
cdr3_aa: CASSLGGTSSETQYF

v_call: TRBV7-6
d_call: NA
cdr3_length: 15
clone_size: NA
j_call: TRBJ2-1
cdr3_nt: TGTGCCAGCAGCTTAGGGAGGGTGTCCTACAATGAGCAGTTCTTC
cdr3_aa: CASSLGRVSYNEQFF

v_call: TRBV13
d_call: TRBD2
cdr3_length: 16
clone_size: NA
j_call: TRBJ2-7
cdr3_nt: TGTGCCAGCAGCCTCGCCTGGTGGCGGGAGGACTACGAGCAGTACTTC
cdr3_aa: CASSLAWWREDYEQYF

v_call: TRBV30
d_call: NA
cdr3_length: 14
clone_size: NA
j_call: TRBJ1-1
cdr3_nt: TGTGCCTGGAGTGATAGGCAGTCGGGCACTGAAGCTTTCTTT
cdr3_aa: CAWSDRQSGTEAFF

v_call: TRBV6-5
d_call: TRBD1
cdr3_length: 14
clone_size: NA
j_call: TRBJ1-2
cdr3_nt: TGTGCCAGCAGCCGACAACAGGGGGCATATGGCTACACCTTC
cdr3_aa: CASSRQQGAYGYTF

v_call: TRBV27
d_call: TRBD1
cdr3_length: 14
clone_size: few
j_call: TRBJ1-2
cdr3_nt: TGTGCCAGCAGTTTCAACGGACAGGGCTATGGCTACACCTTC
cdr3_aa: CASSFNGQGYGYTF

v_call: TRBV7-9
d_call: TRBD1
cdr3_length: 16
clone_size: NA
j_call: TRBJ1-6
cdr3_nt: TGTGCCAGCAGCCTCAGAGGGAAGGACAGGGATTCACCCCTCCACTTT
cdr3_aa: CASSLRGKDRDSPLHF

v_call: TRBV10-3
d_call: TRBD2
cdr3_length: 15
clone_size: NA
j_call: TRBJ2-7
cdr3_nt: TGTGCCATCAGTGAGTCGGTTTCCCCGGGAGGGGAGCAGTACTTC
cdr3_aa: CAISESVSPGGEQYF

v_call: TRBV11-2
d_call: NA
cdr3_length: 12
clone_size: few
j_call: TRBJ2-7
cdr3_nt: TGTGCCAGCAGTTCGGCAGGGTACGAGCAGTACTTC
cdr3_aa: CASSSAGYEQYF

v_call: TRBV30
d_call: NA
cdr3_length: 20
clone_size: NA
j_call: TRBJ2-6
cdr3_nt: TGTGCCTGGAGTGCATACCTAGGACAAACCCTCAACTCTGGGGCCAACGTCCTGACTTTC
cdr3_aa: CAWSAYLGQTLNSGANVLTF